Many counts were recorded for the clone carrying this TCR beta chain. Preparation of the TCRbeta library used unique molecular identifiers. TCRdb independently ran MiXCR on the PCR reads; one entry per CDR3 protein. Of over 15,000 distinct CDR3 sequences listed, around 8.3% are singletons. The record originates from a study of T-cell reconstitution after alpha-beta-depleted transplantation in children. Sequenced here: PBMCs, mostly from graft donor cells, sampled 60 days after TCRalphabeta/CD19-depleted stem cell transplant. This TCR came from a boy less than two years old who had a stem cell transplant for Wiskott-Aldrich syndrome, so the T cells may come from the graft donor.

The CDR3 region has the DNA TGCAGTGCTGCAAGAACCGGGACAGGGAACACCATATATTTT. The encoded protein is CSAARTGTGNTIYF. The chain links TRBV20-1 to TRBJ1-3, with 9 bases identical to TRBD1. The J segment lost 7 bases and the V segment lost 5 bases, leaving 9 bases of the junction unmatched. From germline, CDR1 is DFQATT and CDR2 SNEGSKA (reference sequence). The CDR3 covers 14 residues.